A selection of T cell receptor beta chains follows, all from one sample in a study of cytomegalovirus exposure and HLA in healthy donors. The assay was immunoSEQ multiplex PCR, and TCRdb's table has in-frame clones only and misses some. The table shows about 220,000 clones, with more than 60% occurring only once. Sequenced input: PBMCs. These receptors came from a woman aged 25 to 45 in good health and CMV-seronegative. Each CDR3 is given with its conserved first and last residue. Fields, in order: J gene, clone size, V gene, D gene, CDR3 protein, CDR3 DNA. The D gene is left open where the match is weak. The size of a clone is reported for some rows only, either as once, few or many, or as a class for expanded clones.

J: TRBJ2-1
size: NA
V: TRBV2
D: NA
CDR3: CASSQPATYNEQFF
DNA: TGTGCCAGCAGCCAACCCGCTACCTACAATGAGCAGTTCTTC

J: TRBJ1-1
size: NA
V: TRBV6-6
D: NA
CDR3: CASSSLDRLNTEAFF
DNA: TGTGCCAGCAGTTCCCTCGACAGGTTGAACACTGAAGCTTTCTTT

J: TRBJ2-3
size: once
V: TRBV11-1
D: NA
CDR3: CASSSEGHGDTQYF
DNA: TGTGCCAGCAGCTCGGAGGGCCATGGCGATACGCAGTATTTT

J: TRBJ1-4
size: NA
V: TRBV2
D: NA
CDR3: CASSDPGTNEKLFF
DNA: TGTGCCAGCAGTGATCCGGGAACTAATGAAAAACTGTTTTTT

J: TRBJ2-5
size: NA
V: TRBV5-6
D: TRBD1
CDR3: CASSSGTGAKGETQYF
DNA: TGTGCCAGCAGCTCGGGGACAGGGGCGAAGGGAGAGACCCAGTACTTC

J: TRBJ2-7
size: NA
V: TRBV19
D: NA
CDR3: CASSTGTSAAYEQYF
DNA: TGTGCCAGTAGTACCGGGACATCAGCGGCATACGAGCAGTACTTC

J: TRBJ2-1
size: NA
V: TRBV30
D: NA
CDR3: CAWMNKIQSNEQFF
DNA: TGTGCCTGGATGAATAAAATACAGTCAAATGAGCAGTTCTTC

J: TRBJ1-1
size: NA
V: TRBV7-2
D: NA
CDR3: CASSFWTALEAFF
DNA: TGTGCCAGCAGCTTTTGGACAGCGCTTGAAGCTTTCTTT

J: TRBJ2-7
size: once
V: TRBV5-4
D: NA
CDR3: CASSFRSGQSYEQYF
DNA: TGTGCCAGCAGCTTTAGGTCCGGACAAAGCTACGAGCAGTACTTC

J: TRBJ2-2
size: NA
V: TRBV9
D: NA
CDR3: CASSVGGRAGTGELFF
DNA: TGTGCCAGCAGCGTAGGGGGGCGGGCGGGCACCGGGGAGCTGTTTTTT

J: TRBJ1-1
size: NA
V: TRBV27
D: NA
CDR3: CASSLEGGVTEAFF
DNA: TGTGCCAGCAGTTTAGAGGGAGGGGTAACTGAAGCTTTCTTT

J: TRBJ2-1
size: NA
V: TRBV7-9
D: NA
CDR3: CASSRSGAYNEQFF
DNA: TGTGCCAGCAGCCGGAGCGGAGCCTACAATGAGCAGTTCTTC

J: TRBJ1-1
size: NA
V: TRBV6-5
D: NA
CDR3: CASSSTSGGAGAFF
DNA: TGTGCCAGCAGTTCCACCTCTGGGGGCGCGGGAGCTTTCTTT

J: TRBJ2-7
size: NA
V: TRBV5-1
D: NA
CDR3: CASSLGGPTAPYEQYF
DNA: TGCGCCAGCAGCTTGGGGGGGCCAACAGCACCCTACGAGCAGTACTTC

J: TRBJ1-3
size: NA
V: TRBV4-1
D: NA
CDR3: CASSRPQSSGNTIYF
DNA: TGCGCCAGCAGCCGACCACAGAGCTCTGGAAACACCATATATTTT

J: TRBJ2-7
size: NA
V: TRBV27
D: NA
CDR3: CASSLSRGSYEQYF
DNA: TGTGCCAGCAGTTTATCCAGGGGTAGTTACGAGCAGTACTTC

J: TRBJ1-2
size: NA
V: TRBV7-8
D: NA
CDR3: CASSERRELNYGYTF
DNA: TGTGCCAGCAGCGAACGCCGGGAATTGAACTATGGCTACACCTTC

J: TRBJ2-1
size: NA
V: TRBV15
D: TRBD2
CDR3: CATSRDRSGTYNEQFF
DNA: TGTGCCACCAGCAGAGATCGAAGCGGGACTTACAATGAGCAGTTCTTC

J: TRBJ2-5
size: NA
V: TRBV6-1
D: NA
CDR3: CASRSTSQETQYF
DNA: TGTGCCAGCAGGTCGACTAGTCAAGAGACCCAGTACTTC

J: TRBJ1-5
size: NA
V: TRBV6-5
D: NA
CDR3: CASSLAGGHQPQHF
DNA: TGTGCCAGCAGCCTCGCGGGCGGGCATCAGCCCCAGCATTTT

J: TRBJ2-3
size: NA
V: TRBV5-1
D: TRBD2
CDR3: CASSLGKGLGEDTQYF
DNA: TGCGCCAGCAGCTTGGGTAAGGGACTAGGGGAAGATACGCAGTATTTT

J: TRBJ1-2
size: NA
V: TRBV18
D: NA
CDR3: CASSPGRGNYGYTF
DNA: TGTGCCAGCTCACCAGGACGGGGTAACTATGGCTACACCTTC

J: TRBJ1-1
size: NA
V: TRBV21-1
D: NA
CDR3: CASSKVDRETGNTEAFF
DNA: TGTGCCAGCAGCAAAGTAGACAGGGAGACGGGGAACACTGAAGCTTTCTTT

J: TRBJ2-5
size: NA
V: TRBV27
D: TRBD1
CDR3: CASRFLGQAKGTETQYF
DNA: TGTGCCAGCAGGTTTCTGGGACAGGCTAAAGGGACGGAGACCCAGTACTTC

J: TRBJ1-1
size: NA
V: TRBV5-4
D: TRBD1
CDR3: CASSRPGQGANTEAFF
DNA: TGTGCCAGCAGCCGTCCGGGACAGGGTGCTAACACTGAAGCTTTCTTT

J: TRBJ2-3
size: once
V: TRBV5-5
D: NA
CDR3: CASWAGVADTQYF
DNA: TGTGCCAGCTGGGCGGGCGTAGCAGATACGCAGTATTTT

J: TRBJ2-7
size: NA
V: TRBV4-1
D: TRBD2
CDR3: CDSSQVLAGGPSYEQYF
DNA: TGCGACAGCAGCCAAGTTCTAGCGGGAGGGCCTTCCTACGAGCAGTACTTC

J: TRBJ2-5
size: NA
V: TRBV5-6
D: TRBD1
CDR3: CASSRTTGTGIETQYF
DNA: TGTGCCAGCAGCAGGACCACCGGGACAGGGATAGAGACCCAGTACTTC

J: TRBJ2-7
size: few
V: TRBV7-9
D: TRBD2
CDR3: CASSLRLATFAEQYF
DNA: TGTGCCAGCAGCTTACGACTAGCGACCTTCGCCGAGCAGTACTTC

J: TRBJ1-6
size: NA
V: TRBV7-9
D: NA
CDR3: CASSFQGSNSPLHF
DNA: TGTGCCAGCAGCTTTCAGGGAAGCAATTCACCCCTCCACTTT

J: TRBJ2-7
size: few
V: TRBV2
D: NA
CDR3: CASSDSYYEQYF
DNA: TGTGCCAGCAGTGATTCCTACTACGAGCAGTACTTC

J: TRBJ1-5
size: few
V: TRBV19
D: NA
CDR3: CASSPIPGVPQHF
DNA: TGTGCCAGTAGCCCCATCCCAGGGGTGCCCCAGCATTTT

J: TRBJ1-6
size: NA
V: TRBV30
D: NA
CDR3: CAWSLSTGFVTLHF
DNA: TGTGCCTGGAGCCTGAGTACAGGGTTCGTGACCCTCCACTTT

J: TRBJ1-2
size: NA
V: TRBV7-8
D: NA
CDR3: CASSQRQEPYGYTF
DNA: TGTGCCAGCAGTCAGAGACAGGAACCCTATGGCTACACCTTC

J: TRBJ1-1
size: NA
V: TRBV23-1
D: NA
CDR3: CARNRAFF
DNA: TGCGCCAGAAACCGGGCTTTCTTT

J: TRBJ2-3
size: NA
V: TRBV4-2
D: NA
CDR3: CASSQAPAPQTDTQYF
DNA: TGTGCCAGCAGCCAAGCACCCGCCCCGCAGACAGATACGCAGTATTTT

J: TRBJ1-2
size: NA
V: TRBV7-9
D: TRBD1
CDR3: CASSSDRERLRYGYTF
DNA: TGTGCCAGCAGCTCGGACAGGGAGAGGCTTCGCTATGGCTACACCTTC

J: TRBJ2-5
size: NA
V: TRBV5-4
D: TRBD2
CDR3: CASSLDGGEETQYF
DNA: TGTGCCAGCAGCTTGGACGGGGGGGAAGAGACCCAGTACTTC

J: TRBJ2-3
size: NA
V: TRBV19
D: TRBD1
CDR3: CASSIVSRGTDTQYF
DNA: TGTGCCAGTAGTATAGTTAGCAGGGGGACAGATACGCAGTATTTT

J: TRBJ1-1
size: NA
V: TRBV6-5
D: NA
CDR3: CASSWGLNTEAFF
DNA: TGTGCCAGCAGTTGGGGGCTGAACACTGAAGCTTTCTTT

J: TRBJ1-2
size: NA
V: TRBV4-1
D: NA
CDR3: CASSQTEDYGYTF
DNA: TGCGCCAGCAGCCAGACCGAGGACTATGGCTACACCTTC

J: TRBJ2-6
size: NA
V: TRBV2
D: TRBD1
CDR3: CASGNFGQAVPSGANVLTF
DNA: TGTGCCAGCGGGAACTTCGGACAGGCTGTTCCATCTGGGGCCAACGTCCTGACTTTC

J: TRBJ1-4
size: few
V: TRBV6-6
D: NA
CDR3: CASTEGVKLFF
DNA: TGTGCCAGCACAGAGGGGGTAAAACTGTTTTTT

J: TRBJ2-3
size: NA
V: TRBV19
D: TRBD1
CDR3: CASSSGQATDTQYF
DNA: TGTGCCAGTAGTAGCGGACAGGCCACAGATACGCAGTATTTT

J: TRBJ1-5
size: NA
V: TRBV12-5
D: TRBD1
CDR3: CASGPRGQGTDQPQHF
DNA: TGTGCTAGTGGCCCCCGGGGACAGGGTACCGATCAGCCCCAGCATTTT

J: TRBJ2-7
size: once
V: TRBV7-7
D: NA
CDR3: CASILGAAYSYEQYF
DNA: TGTGCTAGCATCCTGGGGGCCGCATACTCCTACGAGCAGTACTTC

J: TRBJ1-1
size: NA
V: TRBV7-3
D: NA
CDR3: CASSLRTGGGTEAFF
DNA: TGTGCCAGCAGCTTAAGGACCGGGGGGGGCACTGAAGCTTTCTTT

J: TRBJ2-1
size: NA
V: TRBV30
D: TRBD2
CDR3: CAWTPPAGLAVDEQFF
DNA: TGTGCCTGGACCCCTCCTGCGGGACTAGCTGTAGATGAGCAGTTCTTC

J: TRBJ1-1
size: NA
V: TRBV6-1
D: NA
CDR3: CASSQRWGESTEAFF
DNA: TGTGCCAGCAGCCAACGGTGGGGCGAGAGCACTGAAGCTTTCTTT

J: TRBJ1-5
size: NA
V: TRBV4-1
D: TRBD1
CDR3: CATSPGTGGGWPQHF
DNA: TGCGCCACCTCCCCGGGGACAGGGGGGGGATGGCCCCAGCATTTT

J: TRBJ2-1
size: NA
V: TRBV29-1
D: TRBD2
CDR3: CSVGLAGGWNEQFF
DNA: TGCAGCGTTGGGCTAGCGGGGGGGTGGAATGAGCAGTTCTTC

J: TRBJ2-1
size: NA
V: TRBV25-1
D: TRBD2
CDR3: CASSRAGDMYNEQFF
DNA: TGTGCCAGCAGTCGGGCGGGAGACATGTACAATGAGCAGTTCTTC

J: TRBJ1-6
size: few
V: TRBV27
D: TRBD1
CDR3: CASSLSDPHRLRDRKSSYNSPLHF
DNA: TGTGCCAGCAGTTTATCGGACCCTCACCGATTACGGGACAGAAAGAGCTCCTATAATTCACCCCTCCACTTT

J: TRBJ2-1
size: once
V: TRBV5-1
D: NA
CDR3: CASSETGHTDEQFF
DNA: TGCGCCAGCAGCGAGACAGGCCACACGGATGAGCAGTTCTTC

J: TRBJ1-1
size: NA
V: TRBV7-9
D: NA
CDR3: CASSLPLSTDTEAFF
DNA: TGTGCCAGCAGCCTTCCCTTGAGCACGGACACTGAAGCTTTCTTT

J: TRBJ2-2
size: NA
V: TRBV29-1
D: NA
CDR3: CSVEEGRDGELFF
DNA: TGCAGCGTTGAGGAGGGAAGGGACGGGGAGCTGTTTTTT

J: TRBJ2-7
size: NA
V: TRBV19
D: TRBD1
CDR3: CASSHRGRFYEQYF
DNA: TGTGCCAGTAGTCACAGGGGGCGCTTCTACGAGCAGTACTTC

J: TRBJ2-1
size: NA
V: TRBV5-4
D: TRBD2
CDR3: CASSRGLAGVSAGIEQFF
DNA: TGTGCCAGCAGCCGAGGACTAGCGGGGGTTTCGGCGGGAATAGAGCAGTTCTTC

J: TRBJ2-7
size: NA
V: TRBV19
D: NA
CDR3: CASSPPGLIGEQYF
DNA: TGTGCCAGTAGTCCACCGGGACTCATCGGCGAGCAGTACTTC

J: TRBJ1-5
size: few
V: TRBV19
D: TRBD1
CDR3: CASMAGTGDGQPQHF
DNA: TGTGCCAGTATGGCCGGGACAGGGGATGGTCAGCCCCAGCATTTT